The entry below gives a single TCR beta chain sequence along with its context. This record comes from a study of shared clonotypes between healthy human individuals. At the level of the study: Ranging from 18 to 49 in age, donors were two women and three men.

The table came from immunoSEQ multiplex PCR; TCRdb's copy has only in-frame clones and leaves some out. Of some 2.1 million clones listed, 85% to 95% are singletons. CDR1 is MGHDK and CDR2 is SYGVNS in the germline V gene. V shed 2 bases and J shed 5 bases, with 12 bases lying between them. This CDR3 contains 14 residues. This clonotype was sampled from a man aged 18 to 30 in good health. V gene TRBV25-1 combines with J gene TRBJ1-1; no firm D call. Sample: naive CD4+ T cells sorted from blood. The subset denotes: CD45RA+ positively selected. Written as DNA, the CDR3 is TGTGCCAGCAGTGAAAACGGCCGGGAGACTGAAGCTTTCTTT. It specifies CASSENGRETEAFF.